A selection of T cell receptor beta chains follows, all from one sample in a study of sequential checkpoint blockade in melanoma. Repertoires were generated with immunoSEQ multiplex PCR, while TCRdb's copy carries only in-frame clones and drops some. The sample carries about 9,100 clones, 50% to 60% recorded once. Here the sequenced sample was CD8+ T cells sorted from blood (inferred from file names), taken from a patient given nivolumab and ipilimumab in sequence. These TCRs come from a human donor with melanoma. Each CDR3 is given with its conserved first and last residue. D genes are given only for firm matches. Size values are once, few and many counts, or a class for expanded clones, and some rows have none.

j_call,v_call,clone_size,d_call,cdr3_nt,cdr3_aa
TRBJ2-7,TRBV7-9,.,.,TGTGCCAGCAGCTCATTAGACAGCTACGAGCAGTACTTC,CASSSLDSYEQYF
TRBJ1-1,TRBV12-1,few,.,TGTGCCAGCAGCGGCAGTCGGGACACTGAAGCTTTCTTT,CASSGSRDTEAFF
TRBJ1-2,TRBV4-1,few,TRBD1,TGCGCCAGCAGCCAAAGGAACTCAGGGGGCCTTAACTATGGCTACACCTTC,CASSQRNSGGLNYGYTF
TRBJ2-1,TRBV27,.,.,TGTGCCGCAGGGTACAATGAGCAGTTCTTC,CAAGYNEQFF
TRBJ2-2,TRBV7-9,.,.,TGTGCCAGCAGCCGCGGGACAGAGATCACCGGGGAGCTGTTTTTT,CASSRGTEITGELFF
TRBJ2-4,TRBV30,few,.,TGTGCCTGGAGCGCCGGGGGAGCCCGCGGCGACATTCAGTACTTC,CAWSAGGARGDIQYF
TRBJ1-2,TRBV27,.,.,TGTGCCAGCAGTCCCGATGAGGGCCGTGGCTATGGCTACACCTTC,CASSPDEGRGYGYTF
TRBJ2-1,TRBV5-1,once,TRBD2,TGCGCCAGCAGCTTGGCAGCGGGGGGCCCCTACAATGAGCAGTTCTTC,CASSLAAGGPYNEQFF
TRBJ1-1,TRBV7-9,few,.,TGTGCCAGCAGCTCCTCCAAGGGGGGACTACCTGAAGCTTTCTTT,CASSSSKGGLPEAFF
TRBJ1-1,TRBV7-9,.,TRBD1,TGTGCCAGCAGCTCCCTAGGGGACAGCTTTGAAGCTTTCTTT,CASSSLGDSFEAFF
TRBJ2-3,TRBV7-9,.,.,TGTGCCAGCAGCTTAGTGGGGGGACCTCCCACAGATACGCAGTATTTT,CASSLVGGPPTDTQYF
TRBJ1-1,TRBV9,.,TRBD1,TGTGCCAGCAGCGCCAGGGACAGTTGGAACACTGAAGCTTTCTTT,CASSARDSWNTEAFF
TRBJ1-6,TRBV13,.,TRBD1,TGTGCCAGCAGCCTGGGACAGGGAAATTCACCCCTCCACTTT,CASSLGQGNSPLHF
TRBJ1-1,TRBV13,.,.,TGTGCCAGCAGCTTGGACGGCGACTACCTGATGAACACTGAAGCTTTCTTT,CASSLDGDYLMNTEAFF
TRBJ2-2,TRBV7-2,.,TRBD1,TGTGCCAGCAGGCTACCGGGACAGGGGGCGAACACCGGGGAGCTGTTTTTT,CASRLPGQGANTGELFF
TRBJ2-6,TRBV7-6,.,.,TGTGCCAGCAGCTCACAATACTCTGGGGCCAACGTCCTGACTTTC,CASSSQYSGANVLTF
TRBJ2-2,TRBV9,once,.,TGTGCCAGCAGCGTTTCCCCCGGGCGGGGTCCCGGGGAGCTGTTTTTT,CASSVSPGRGPGELFF
TRBJ1-6,TRBV28,.,.,TGTGCCAGCAGTGATCGTGGGCAGGGGTACTATAATTCACCCCTCCACTTT,CASSDRGQGYYNSPLHF
TRBJ2-7,TRBV9,.,TRBD2,TGTGCCAGCAGCGTAGATAGCGGGGGGCCCTACGAGCAGTACTTC,CASSVDSGGPYEQYF